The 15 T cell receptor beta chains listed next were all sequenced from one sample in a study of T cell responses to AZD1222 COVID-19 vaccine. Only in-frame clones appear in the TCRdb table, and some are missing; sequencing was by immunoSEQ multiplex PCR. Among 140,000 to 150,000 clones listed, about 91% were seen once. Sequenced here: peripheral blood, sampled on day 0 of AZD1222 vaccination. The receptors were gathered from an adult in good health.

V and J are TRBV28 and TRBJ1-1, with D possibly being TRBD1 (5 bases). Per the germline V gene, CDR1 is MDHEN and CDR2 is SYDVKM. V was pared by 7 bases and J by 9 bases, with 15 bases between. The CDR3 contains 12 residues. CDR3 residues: CASTLGEGQAFF. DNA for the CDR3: TGTGCCAGCACCCTGGGGGAGGGCCAAGCTTTCTTT.

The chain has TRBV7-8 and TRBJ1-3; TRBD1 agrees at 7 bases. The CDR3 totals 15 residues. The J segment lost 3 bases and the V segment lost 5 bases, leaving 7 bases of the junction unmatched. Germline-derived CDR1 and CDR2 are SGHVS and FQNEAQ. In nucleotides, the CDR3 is TGTGCCAGCAGCCGAGACAGGGATAGTGGAAACACCATATATTTT. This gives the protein CASSRDRDSGNTIYF.

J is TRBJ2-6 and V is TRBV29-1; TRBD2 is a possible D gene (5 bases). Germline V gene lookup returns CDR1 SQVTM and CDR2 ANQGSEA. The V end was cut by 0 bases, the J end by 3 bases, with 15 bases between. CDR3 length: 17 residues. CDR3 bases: TGCAGCGTTGAAGATCAGCGTCGGGGTCTTGGGGCCAACGTCCTGACTTTC. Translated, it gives CSVEDQRRGLGANVLTF.

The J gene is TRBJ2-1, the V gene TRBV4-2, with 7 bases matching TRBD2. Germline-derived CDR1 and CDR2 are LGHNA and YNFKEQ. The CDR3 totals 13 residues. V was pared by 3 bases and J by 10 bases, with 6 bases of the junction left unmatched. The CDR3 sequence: CASSQGLAVEQFF. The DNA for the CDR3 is TGTGCCAGCAGCCAGGGCCTAGCGGTGGAGCAGTTCTTC.

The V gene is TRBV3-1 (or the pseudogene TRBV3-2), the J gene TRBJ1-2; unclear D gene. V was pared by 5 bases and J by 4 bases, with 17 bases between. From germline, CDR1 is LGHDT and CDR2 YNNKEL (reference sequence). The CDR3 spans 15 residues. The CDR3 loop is CASSLSRRGIYGYTF. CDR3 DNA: TGTGCCAGCAGCTTAAGTCGGCGTGGAATCTATGGCTACACCTTC.

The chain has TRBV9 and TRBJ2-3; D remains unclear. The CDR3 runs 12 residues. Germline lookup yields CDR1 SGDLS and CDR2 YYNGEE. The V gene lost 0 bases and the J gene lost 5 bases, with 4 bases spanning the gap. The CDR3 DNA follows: TGTGCCAGCAGCGTAGATAAAGATACGCAGTATTTT. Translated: CASSVDKDTQYF. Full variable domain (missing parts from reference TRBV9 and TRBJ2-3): DSGVTQTPKHLITATGQRVTLRCSPRSGDLSVYWYQQSLDQGLQFLIQYYNGEERAKGNILERFSAQQFPDLHSELNLSSLELGDSALYFCASSVDKDTQYFGPGTRLTVL.

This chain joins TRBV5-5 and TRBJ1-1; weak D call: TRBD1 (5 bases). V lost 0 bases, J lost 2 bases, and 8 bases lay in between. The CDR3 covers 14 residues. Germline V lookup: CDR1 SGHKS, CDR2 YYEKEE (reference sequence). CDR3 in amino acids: CASSLAGQNTEAFF. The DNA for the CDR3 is TGTGCCAGCAGCTTGGCCGGACAAAACACTGAAGCTTTCTTT.

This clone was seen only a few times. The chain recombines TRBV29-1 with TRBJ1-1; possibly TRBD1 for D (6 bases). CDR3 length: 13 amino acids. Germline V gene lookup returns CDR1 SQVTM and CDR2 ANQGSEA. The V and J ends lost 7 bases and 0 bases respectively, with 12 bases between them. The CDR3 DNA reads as TGCAGCGCCCGTGACAGGCTGAACACTGAAGCTTTCTTT. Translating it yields CSARDRLNTEAFF.

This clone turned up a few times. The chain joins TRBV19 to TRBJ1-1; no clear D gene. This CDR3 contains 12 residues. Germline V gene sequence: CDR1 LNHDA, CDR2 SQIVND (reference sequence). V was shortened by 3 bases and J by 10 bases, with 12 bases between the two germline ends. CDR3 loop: CASSIGPARAFF. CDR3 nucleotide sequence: TGTGCCAGTAGTATCGGGCCAGCAAGAGCTTTCTTT. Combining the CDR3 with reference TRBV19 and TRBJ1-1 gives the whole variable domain DGGITQSPKYLFRKEGQNVTLSCEQNLNHDAMYWYRQDPGQGLRLIYYSQIVNDFQKGDIAEGYSVSREKKESFPLTVTSAQKNPTAFYLCASSIGPARAFFGQGTRLTVV.

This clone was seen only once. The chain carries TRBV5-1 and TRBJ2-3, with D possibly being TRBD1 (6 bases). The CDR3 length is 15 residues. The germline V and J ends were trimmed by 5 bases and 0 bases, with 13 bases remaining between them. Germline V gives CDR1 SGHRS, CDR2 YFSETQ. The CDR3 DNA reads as TGCGCCAGCAGGGGGGCGGGCCGGAGCACAGATACGCAGTATTTT. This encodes CASRGAGRSTDTQYF.

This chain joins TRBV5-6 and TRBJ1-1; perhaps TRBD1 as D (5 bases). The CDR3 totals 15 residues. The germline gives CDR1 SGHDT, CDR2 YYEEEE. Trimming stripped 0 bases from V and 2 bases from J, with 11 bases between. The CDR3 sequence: CASSLVDSTNTEAFF. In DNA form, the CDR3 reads TGTGCCAGCAGCTTGGTAGACAGTACTAACACTGAAGCTTTCTTT. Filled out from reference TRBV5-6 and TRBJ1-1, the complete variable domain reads DAGVTQSPTHLIKTRGQQVTLRCSPKSGHDTVSWYQQALGQGPQFIFQYYEEEERQRGNFPDRFSGHQFPNYSSELNVNALLLGDSALYLCASSLVDSTNTEAFFGQGTRLTVV.

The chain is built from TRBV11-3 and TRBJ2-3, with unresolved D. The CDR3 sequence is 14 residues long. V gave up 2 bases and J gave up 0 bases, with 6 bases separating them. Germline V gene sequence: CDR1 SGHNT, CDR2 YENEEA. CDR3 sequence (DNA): TGTGCCAGCAGCTTAATGCCGAGCACAGATACGCAGTATTTT. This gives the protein CASSLMPSTDTQYF.

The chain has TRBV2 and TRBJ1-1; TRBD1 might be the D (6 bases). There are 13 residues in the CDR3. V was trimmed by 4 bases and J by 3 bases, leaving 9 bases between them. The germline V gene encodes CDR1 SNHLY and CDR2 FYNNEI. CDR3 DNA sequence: TGTGCCAGCAGTGGGCAGGGGTACACTGAAGCTTTCTTT. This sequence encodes CASSGQGYTEAFF.

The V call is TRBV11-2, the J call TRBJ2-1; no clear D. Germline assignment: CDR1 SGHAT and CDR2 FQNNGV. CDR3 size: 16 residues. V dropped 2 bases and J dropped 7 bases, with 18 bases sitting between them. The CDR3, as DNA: TGTGCCAGCAGCTTAAGGCCGTCAGCCCAAGGGAATGAGCAGTTCTTC. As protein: CASSLRPSAQGNEQFF.

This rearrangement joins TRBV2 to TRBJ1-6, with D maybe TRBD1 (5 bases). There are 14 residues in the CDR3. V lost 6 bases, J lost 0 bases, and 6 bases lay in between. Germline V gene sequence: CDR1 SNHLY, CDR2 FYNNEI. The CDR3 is CASRGGSYNSPLHF. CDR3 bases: TGTGCCAGCAGGGGGGGCTCCTATAATTCACCCCTCCACTTT.